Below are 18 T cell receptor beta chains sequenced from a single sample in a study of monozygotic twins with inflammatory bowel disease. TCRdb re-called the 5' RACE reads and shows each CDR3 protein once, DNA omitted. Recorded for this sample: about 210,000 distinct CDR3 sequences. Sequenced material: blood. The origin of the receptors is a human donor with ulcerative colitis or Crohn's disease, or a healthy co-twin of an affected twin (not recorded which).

The CDR3 is CSASHHRTTKVKGSPLHF. V gene TRBV20-1 combines with J gene TRBJ1-6; TCRdb gives TRBD1 as the D gene, but with no DNA this cannot be confirmed. CDR1 is DFQATT and CDR2 is SNEGSKA in the germline V gene (reference sequence). The CDR3 runs 18 residues.

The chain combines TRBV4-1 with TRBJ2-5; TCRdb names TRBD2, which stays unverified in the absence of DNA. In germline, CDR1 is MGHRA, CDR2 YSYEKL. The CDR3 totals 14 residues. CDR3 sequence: CASSQALGQETQYF.

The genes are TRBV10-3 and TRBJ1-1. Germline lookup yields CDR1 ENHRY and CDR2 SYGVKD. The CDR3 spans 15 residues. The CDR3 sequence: CAISESTDPNTEAFF.

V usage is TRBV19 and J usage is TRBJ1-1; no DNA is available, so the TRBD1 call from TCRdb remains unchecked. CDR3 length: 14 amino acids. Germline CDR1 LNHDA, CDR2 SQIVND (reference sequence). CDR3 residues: CASSDRGYDTEAFF.

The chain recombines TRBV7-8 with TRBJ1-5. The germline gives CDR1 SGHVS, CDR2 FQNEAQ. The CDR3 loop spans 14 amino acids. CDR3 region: CASSFYQGGQPQHF. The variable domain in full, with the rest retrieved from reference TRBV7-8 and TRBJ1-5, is GAGVSQSPRYKVAKRGQDVALRCDPISGHVSLFWYQQALGQGPEFLTYFQNEAQLDKSGLPSDRFFAERPEGSVSTLKIQRTQQEDSAVYLCASSFYQGGQPQHFGDGTRLSIL.

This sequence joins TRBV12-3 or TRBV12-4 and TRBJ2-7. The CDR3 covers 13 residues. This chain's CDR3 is CASSFGRTYEQYF.

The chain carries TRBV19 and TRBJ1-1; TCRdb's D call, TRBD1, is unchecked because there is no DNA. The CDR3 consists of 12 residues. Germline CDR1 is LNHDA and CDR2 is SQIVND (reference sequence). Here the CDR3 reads CASRDRGQEAFF.

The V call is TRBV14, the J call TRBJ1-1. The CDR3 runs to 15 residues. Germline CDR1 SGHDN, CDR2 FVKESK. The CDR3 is CASSQRRGANTEAFF.

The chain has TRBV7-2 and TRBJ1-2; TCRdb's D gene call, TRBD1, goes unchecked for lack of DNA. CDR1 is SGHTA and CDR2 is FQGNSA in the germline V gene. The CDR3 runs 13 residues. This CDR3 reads CASSYRDLYGYTF.

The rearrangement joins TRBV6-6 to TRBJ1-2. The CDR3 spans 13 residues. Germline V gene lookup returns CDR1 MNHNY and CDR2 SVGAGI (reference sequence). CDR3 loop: CASTSNGVDGYTF.

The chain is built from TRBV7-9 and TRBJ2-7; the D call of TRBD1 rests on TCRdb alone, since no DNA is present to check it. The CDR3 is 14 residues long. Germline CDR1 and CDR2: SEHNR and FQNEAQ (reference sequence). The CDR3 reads CASSVPGPPYEQYF.

CDR3 loop: CASSPDRKRDGYTF. The rearrangement links TRBV9 to TRBJ1-2; TCRdb gives TRBD1 as the D gene, but with no DNA this cannot be confirmed. Germline CDR1 and CDR2: SGDLS and YYNGEE. The CDR3 is 14 residues long.

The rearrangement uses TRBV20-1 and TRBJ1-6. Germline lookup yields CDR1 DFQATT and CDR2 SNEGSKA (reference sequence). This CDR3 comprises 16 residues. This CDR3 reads CSARGRFFSYNSPLHF.

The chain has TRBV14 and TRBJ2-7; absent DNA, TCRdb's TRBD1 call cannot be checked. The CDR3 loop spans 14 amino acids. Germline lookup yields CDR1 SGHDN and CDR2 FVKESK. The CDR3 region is CASSHKTGVYEQYF.

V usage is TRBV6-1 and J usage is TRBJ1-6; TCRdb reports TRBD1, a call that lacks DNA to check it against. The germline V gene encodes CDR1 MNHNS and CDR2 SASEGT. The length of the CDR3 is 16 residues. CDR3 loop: CASSDLLTGGNSPLHF.

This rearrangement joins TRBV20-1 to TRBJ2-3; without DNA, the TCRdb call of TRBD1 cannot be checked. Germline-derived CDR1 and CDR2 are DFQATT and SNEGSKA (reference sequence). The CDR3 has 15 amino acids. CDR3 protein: CSARGRTGYADTQYF.

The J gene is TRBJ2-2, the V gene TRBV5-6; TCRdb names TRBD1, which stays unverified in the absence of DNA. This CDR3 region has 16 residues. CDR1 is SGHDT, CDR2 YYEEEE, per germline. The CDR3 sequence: CASSLMGVTNTGELFF.

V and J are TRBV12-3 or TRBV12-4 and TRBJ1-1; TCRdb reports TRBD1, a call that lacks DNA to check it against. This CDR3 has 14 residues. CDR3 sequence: CASRATGMNTEAFF.